The present TCR beta chain was sequenced within a study of T cells in Graves' hyperthyroidism and ophthalmopathy. General study results and limits: Most expanded thyroid clonotypes above 0.001 also appeared in blood. From stable hyperthyroidism, ophthalmopathy was separated by a 13 V-J model.

Regions amplified from RNA transcripts were the TCR beta CDR3 regions. The primer set for the first-round RT-PCR of the TCR CDR3 was HTBI. TCRdb ran MiXCR on the multiplex PCR reads and lists one entry per CDR3 protein. The sample includes 200,000 to 250,000 distinct CDR3 sequences, 15% to 20% of them seen just once. Over 18 months, lack of ophthalmopathy progression marked Graves' hyperthyroidism as stable. Recently diagnosed hyperthyroidism of less than 2 months' duration affected patients aged 18 to 65. Germline V lookup: CDR1 SGHRS, CDR2 YFSETQ. The V segment lost 5 bases and the J segment 8 bases; nucleotides outside the gene matches: 18. There are 17 residues in the CDR3. This clonotype has at least ten counts. The target antigen is unknown.

This chain joins TRBV5-1 and TRBJ2-1; 8 nucleotides agree with TRBD2. Input material: blood. This sequence originates from a middle-aged man with Graves' hyperthyroidism. The CDR3 loop reads CASSPSHPGTSLDEQFF. The CDR3 region has the DNA TGCGCCAGCAGTCCCAGCCACCCCGGGACTAGTTTGGATGAGCAGTTCTTC.